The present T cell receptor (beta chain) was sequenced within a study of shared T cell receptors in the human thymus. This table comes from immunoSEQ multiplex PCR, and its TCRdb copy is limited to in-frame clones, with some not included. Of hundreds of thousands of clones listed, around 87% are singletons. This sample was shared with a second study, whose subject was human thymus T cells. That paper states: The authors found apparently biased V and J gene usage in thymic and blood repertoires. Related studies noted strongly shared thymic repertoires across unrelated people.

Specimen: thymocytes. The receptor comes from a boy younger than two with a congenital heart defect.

The CDR3 here is CASSLTTGTSGMREQYF. Written as DNA, the CDR3 is TGTGCCAGCAGTTTAACCACCGGGACTAGCGGGATGCGTGAGCAGTACTTC. The chain carries TRBV28 and TRBJ2-7; 13 bases map to TRBD2. The CDR3 spans 17 residues. V shed 2 bases and J 7 bases; nucleotides not matched to a gene: 11. Germline assignment: CDR1 MDHEN and CDR2 SYDVKM.